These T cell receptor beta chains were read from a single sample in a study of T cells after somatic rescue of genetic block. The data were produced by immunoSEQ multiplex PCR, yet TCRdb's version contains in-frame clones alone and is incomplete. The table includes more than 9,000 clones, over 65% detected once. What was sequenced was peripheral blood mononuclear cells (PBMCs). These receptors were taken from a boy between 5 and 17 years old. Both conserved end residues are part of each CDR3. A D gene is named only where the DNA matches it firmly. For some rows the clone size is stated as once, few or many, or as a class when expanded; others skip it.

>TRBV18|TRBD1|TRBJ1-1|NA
CASSPVRGPGDTEAFF
TGTGCCAGCTCACCCGTCAGGGGGCCAGGGGACACTGAAGCTTTCTTT
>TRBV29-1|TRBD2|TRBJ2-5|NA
CSVVAGGHETQYF
TGCAGCGTTGTAGCGGGAGGGCATGAGACCCAGTACTTC
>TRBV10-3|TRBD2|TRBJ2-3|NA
CAIKGLAGGPGTDTQYF
TGTGCCATCAAGGGACTAGCGGGAGGGCCGGGCACAGATACGCAGTATTTT
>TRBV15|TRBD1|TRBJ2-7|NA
CATSQGQGMRASSYEQYF
TGTGCCACCAGCCAGGGACAGGGGATGCGGGCCAGCTCCTACGAGCAGTACTTC
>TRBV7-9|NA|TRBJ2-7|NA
CASGQGISEQYF
TGTGCCAGCGGCCAGGGGATATCCGAGCAGTACTTC
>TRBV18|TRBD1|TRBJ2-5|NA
CASYSGTGFQETQYF
TGTGCCAGCTATTCTGGGACAGGGTTTCAAGAGACCCAGTACTTC
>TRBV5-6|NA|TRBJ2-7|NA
CASTGDAREQYF
TGTGCCAGCACAGGGGACGCCCGAGAGCAGTACTTC
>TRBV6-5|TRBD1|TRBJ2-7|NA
CASSTSRGGIYEQYF
TGTGCCAGCAGTACCTCACGAGGGGGCATCTACGAGCAGTACTTC
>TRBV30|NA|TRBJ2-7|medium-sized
CAWSPTWALSYEQYF
TGTGCCTGGAGTCCTACTTGGGCCCTCTCCTACGAGCAGTACTTC
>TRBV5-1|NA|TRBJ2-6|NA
CASSLVLLSGANVLTF
TGCGCCAGCAGCTTGGTGTTACTCTCTGGGGCCAACGTCCTGACTTTC
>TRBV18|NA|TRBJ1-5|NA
CASSPPGPGNNQPQHF
TGTGCCAGCTCACCACCGGGGCCAGGGAACAATCAGCCCCAGCATTTT
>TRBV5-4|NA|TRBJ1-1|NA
CASSLKWRDTEAFF
TGTGCCAGCAGCTTAAAGTGGCGGGACACTGAAGCTTTCTTT
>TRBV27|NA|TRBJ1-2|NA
CASSSLALYGYTF
TGTGCCAGCAGTTCCCTCGCGTTGTATGGCTACACCTTC
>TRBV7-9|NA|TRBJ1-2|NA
CASSQGHLMGYTF
TGTGCCAGCAGCCAGGGACACCTCATGGGCTACACCTTC
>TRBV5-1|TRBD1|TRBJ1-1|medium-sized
CASSLTTGGSFTEAFF
TGCGCCAGCAGCTTGACCACAGGGGGGTCTTTCACTGAAGCTTTCTTT